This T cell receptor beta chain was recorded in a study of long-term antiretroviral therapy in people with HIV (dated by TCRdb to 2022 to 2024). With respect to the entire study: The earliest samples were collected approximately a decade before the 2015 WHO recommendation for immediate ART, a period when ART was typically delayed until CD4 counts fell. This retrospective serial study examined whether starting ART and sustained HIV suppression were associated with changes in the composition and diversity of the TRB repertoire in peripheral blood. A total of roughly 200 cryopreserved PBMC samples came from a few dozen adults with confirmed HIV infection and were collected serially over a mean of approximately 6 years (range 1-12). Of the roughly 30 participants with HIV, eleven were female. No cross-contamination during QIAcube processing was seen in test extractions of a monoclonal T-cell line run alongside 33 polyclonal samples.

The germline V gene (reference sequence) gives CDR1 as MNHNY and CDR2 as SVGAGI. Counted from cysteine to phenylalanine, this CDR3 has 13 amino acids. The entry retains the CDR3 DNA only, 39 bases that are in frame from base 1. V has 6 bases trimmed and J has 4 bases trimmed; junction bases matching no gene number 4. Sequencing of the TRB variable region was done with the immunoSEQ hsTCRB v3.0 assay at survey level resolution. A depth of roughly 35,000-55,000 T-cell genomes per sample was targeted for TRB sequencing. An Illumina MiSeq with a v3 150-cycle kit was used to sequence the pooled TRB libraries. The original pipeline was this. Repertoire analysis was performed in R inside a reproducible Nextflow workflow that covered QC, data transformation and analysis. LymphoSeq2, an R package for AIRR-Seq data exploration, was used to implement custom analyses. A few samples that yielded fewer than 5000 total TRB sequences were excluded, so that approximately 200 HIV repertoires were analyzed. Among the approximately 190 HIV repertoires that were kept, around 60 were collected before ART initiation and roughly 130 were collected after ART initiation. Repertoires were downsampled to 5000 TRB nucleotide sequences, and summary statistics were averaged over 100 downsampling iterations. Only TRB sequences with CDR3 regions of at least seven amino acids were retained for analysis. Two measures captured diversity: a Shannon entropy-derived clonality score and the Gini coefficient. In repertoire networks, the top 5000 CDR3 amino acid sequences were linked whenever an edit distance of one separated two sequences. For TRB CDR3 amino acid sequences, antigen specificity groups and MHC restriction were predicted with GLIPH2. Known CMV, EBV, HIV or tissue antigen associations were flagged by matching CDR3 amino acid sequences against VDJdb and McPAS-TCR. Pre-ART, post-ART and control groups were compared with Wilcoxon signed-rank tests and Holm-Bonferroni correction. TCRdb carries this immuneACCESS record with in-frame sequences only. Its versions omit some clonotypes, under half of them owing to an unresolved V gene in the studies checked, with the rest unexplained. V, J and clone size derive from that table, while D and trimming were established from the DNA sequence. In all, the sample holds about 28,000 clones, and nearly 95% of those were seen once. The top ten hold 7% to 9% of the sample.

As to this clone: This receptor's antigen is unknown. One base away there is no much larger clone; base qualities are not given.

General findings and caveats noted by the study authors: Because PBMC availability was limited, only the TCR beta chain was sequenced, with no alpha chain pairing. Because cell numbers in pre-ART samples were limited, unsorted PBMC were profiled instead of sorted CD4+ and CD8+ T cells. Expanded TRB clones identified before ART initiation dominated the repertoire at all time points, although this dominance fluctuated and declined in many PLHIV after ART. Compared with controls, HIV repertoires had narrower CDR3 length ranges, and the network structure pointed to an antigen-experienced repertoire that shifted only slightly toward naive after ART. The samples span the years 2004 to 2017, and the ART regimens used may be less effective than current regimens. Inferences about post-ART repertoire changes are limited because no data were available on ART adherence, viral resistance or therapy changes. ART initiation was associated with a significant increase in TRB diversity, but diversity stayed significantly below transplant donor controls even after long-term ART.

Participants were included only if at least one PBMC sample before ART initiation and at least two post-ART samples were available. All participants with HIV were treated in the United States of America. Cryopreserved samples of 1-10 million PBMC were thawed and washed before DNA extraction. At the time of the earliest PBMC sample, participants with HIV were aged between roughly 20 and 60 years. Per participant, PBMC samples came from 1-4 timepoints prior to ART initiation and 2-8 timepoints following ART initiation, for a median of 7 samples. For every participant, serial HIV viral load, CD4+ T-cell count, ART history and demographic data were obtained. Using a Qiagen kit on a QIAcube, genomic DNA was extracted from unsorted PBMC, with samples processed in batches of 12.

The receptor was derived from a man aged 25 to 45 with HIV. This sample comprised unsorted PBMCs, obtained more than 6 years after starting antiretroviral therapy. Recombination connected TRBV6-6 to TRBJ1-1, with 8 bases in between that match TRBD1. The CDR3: CASSPTGGTEAFF. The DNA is TGTGCCAGCAGCCCAACAGGGGGCACTGAAGCTTTCTTT.